This TCR beta chain was found in a study of long-term antiretroviral therapy in people with HIV. About this clone itself: Its matching antigen is unknown.

Running of the v3.0 immunoSEQ assay took place at survey level. Clones were read by immunoSEQ multiplex PCR, and TCRdb kept only the in-frame ones, dropping some. The sample has roughly 25,000 clones; roughly 80% are singletons. Overall study findings and caveats: An increase in diversity followed ART, yet levels stayed below transplant donor controls.

The V and J ends lost 5 bases and 8 bases, in that order; junction bases with no gene match: 14. The CDR3 is 15 amino acids. Germline V gene data show CDR1 as SEHNR and CDR2 as FQNEAQ (reference sequence). This sample comprised unsorted PBMCs, obtained 0.7 years before starting antiretroviral therapy. The TCR sequence derives from a man aged 25-45 years with HIV. The rearrangement joins TRBV7-9 to TRBJ1-2, with 7 positions matching TRBD1. CDR3 in amino acids: CASSDPLGGPKGYTF. The CDR3 DNA is TGTGCCAGCAGCGACCCTTTAGGGGGCCCTAAAGGCTACACCTTC.